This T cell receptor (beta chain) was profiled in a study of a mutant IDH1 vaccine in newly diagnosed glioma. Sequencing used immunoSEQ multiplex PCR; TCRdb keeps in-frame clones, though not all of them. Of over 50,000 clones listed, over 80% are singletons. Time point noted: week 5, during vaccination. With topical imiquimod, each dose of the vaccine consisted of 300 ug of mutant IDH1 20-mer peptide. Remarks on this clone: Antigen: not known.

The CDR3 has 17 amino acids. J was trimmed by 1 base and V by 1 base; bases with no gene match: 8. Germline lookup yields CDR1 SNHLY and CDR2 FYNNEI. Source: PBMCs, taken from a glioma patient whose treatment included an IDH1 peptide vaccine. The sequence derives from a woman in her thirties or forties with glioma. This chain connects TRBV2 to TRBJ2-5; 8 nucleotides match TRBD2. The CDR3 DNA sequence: TGTGCCAGCAGTGAAGGGATTCTAGCGGGCGGCCAAGAGACCCAGTACTTC. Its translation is CASSEGILAGGQETQYF.